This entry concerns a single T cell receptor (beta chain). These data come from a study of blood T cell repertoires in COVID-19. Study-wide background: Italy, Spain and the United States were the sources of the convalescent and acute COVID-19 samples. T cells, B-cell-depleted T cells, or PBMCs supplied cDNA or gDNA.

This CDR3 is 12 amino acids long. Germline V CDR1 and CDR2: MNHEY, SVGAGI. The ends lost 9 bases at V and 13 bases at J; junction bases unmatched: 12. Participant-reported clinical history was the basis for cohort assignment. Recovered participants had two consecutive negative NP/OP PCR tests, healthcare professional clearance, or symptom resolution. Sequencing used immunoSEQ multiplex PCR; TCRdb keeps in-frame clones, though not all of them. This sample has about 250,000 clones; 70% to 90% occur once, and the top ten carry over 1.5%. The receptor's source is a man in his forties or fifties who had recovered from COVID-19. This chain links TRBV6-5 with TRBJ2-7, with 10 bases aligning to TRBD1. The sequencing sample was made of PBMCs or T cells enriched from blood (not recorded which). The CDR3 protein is CARGTGTGDEYF. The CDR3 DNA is TGTGCCAGGGGAACCGGGACAGGGGATGAATACTTC.